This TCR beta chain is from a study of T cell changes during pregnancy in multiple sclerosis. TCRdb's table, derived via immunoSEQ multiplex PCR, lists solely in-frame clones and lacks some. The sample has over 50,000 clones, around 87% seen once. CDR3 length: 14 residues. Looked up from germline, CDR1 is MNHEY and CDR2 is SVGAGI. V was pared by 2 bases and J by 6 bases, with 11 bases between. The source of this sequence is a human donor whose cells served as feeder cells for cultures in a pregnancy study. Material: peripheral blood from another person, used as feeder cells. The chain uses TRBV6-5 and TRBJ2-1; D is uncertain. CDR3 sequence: CASSYEVEPNEQFF. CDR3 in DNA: TGTGCCAGCAGTTACGAAGTCGAGCCCAATGAGCAGTTCTTC.